The rows below give T cell receptor beta chains drawn from one sample of a study of OX40 agonist ivuxolimab in advanced cancers. TCRdb's table, derived via immunoSEQ multiplex PCR, lists solely in-frame clones and lacks some. Found here are approximately 55,000 clones, 86% of them singletons; the top ten hold around 13%. The sample here was CD4+ or CD8+ T cells sorted from blood, taken in a trial of the OX40 agonist ivuxolimab. These receptors were taken from an adult with an advanced solid tumor such as melanoma, head and neck, liver or kidney cancer. Each CDR3 is given with its conserved first and last residue. The D gene is left open where the match is weak. Expanded clones are given a class, and other clones once, few, many or no size at all.

D gene: -
J gene: TRBJ2-5
V gene: TRBV28
clone size: -
CDR3 DNA: TGTGCCAGCAGTTTTCGGAAGACCCAGTACTTC
CDR3 protein: CASSFRKTQYF

D gene: -
J gene: TRBJ1-4
V gene: TRBV5-1
clone size: once
CDR3 DNA: TGCGCCAGCAGCTCCGCTCGGGTTGGAGAAAAACTGTTTTTT
CDR3 protein: CASSSARVGEKLFF

D gene: -
J gene: TRBJ1-1
V gene: TRBV10-3
clone size: once
CDR3 DNA: TGTGCCATCAGTCGGGACACGAACACTGAAGCTTTCTTT
CDR3 protein: CAISRDTNTEAFF

D gene: -
J gene: TRBJ1-1
V gene: TRBV11-2
clone size: -
CDR3 DNA: TGTGCCAGCAACACGGACAGCGGAATGAACACTGAAGCTTTCTTT
CDR3 protein: CASNTDSGMNTEAFF

D gene: TRBD1
J gene: TRBJ1-1
V gene: TRBV15
clone size: -
CDR3 DNA: TGTGCCACCCGAGCTACGACAGGGCGGAGCGAAGCTTTCTTT
CDR3 protein: CATRATTGRSEAFF

D gene: -
J gene: TRBJ2-4
V gene: TRBV5-8
clone size: -
CDR3 DNA: TGTGCCAGCAGCCTATCGATGGTCGGGACCAAAAACATTCAGTACTTC
CDR3 protein: CASSLSMVGTKNIQYF

D gene: -
J gene: TRBJ2-1
V gene: TRBV7-2
clone size: -
CDR3 DNA: TGTGCCAGCAGCTCCGGGACTGGTAACAATGAGCAGTTCTTC
CDR3 protein: CASSSGTGNNEQFF

D gene: TRBD1
J gene: TRBJ1-4
V gene: TRBV2
clone size: -
CDR3 DNA: TGTGCCAGCACCCCGACAGGGCGAGACGAAAAACTGTTTTTT
CDR3 protein: CASTPTGRDEKLFF

D gene: TRBD2
J gene: TRBJ2-1
V gene: TRBV30
clone size: -
CDR3 DNA: TGTGCCTGGAGGGGACTAGCGGACAATGAGCAGTTCTTC
CDR3 protein: CAWRGLADNEQFF

D gene: -
J gene: TRBJ1-3
V gene: TRBV7-9
clone size: -
CDR3 DNA: TGTGCCAGCAGCCACCCCCCGTCGGATTACTCTGGAAACACCATATATTTT
CDR3 protein: CASSHPPSDYSGNTIYF

D gene: -
J gene: TRBJ2-4
V gene: TRBV6-1
clone size: -
CDR3 DNA: TGTGCCAGCAGTGAACTTCCACGGCAGTCCCCGGCCAAAAACATTCAGTACTTC
CDR3 protein: CASSELPRQSPAKNIQYF

D gene: -
J gene: TRBJ1-2
V gene: TRBV6-1
clone size: -
CDR3 DNA: TGTGCCAGCAGTGACTGGGCCCGCATGCCCCCCATCTATGGCTACACCTTC
CDR3 protein: CASSDWARMPPIYGYTF

D gene: -
J gene: TRBJ1-2
V gene: TRBV28
clone size: -
CDR3 DNA: TGTGCCAGCAGCAAAGCTCCGGGACGCCCGAACTATGGCTACACCTTC
CDR3 protein: CASSKAPGRPNYGYTF

D gene: TRBD2
J gene: TRBJ2-1
V gene: TRBV10-2
clone size: -
CDR3 DNA: TGCGCCAGCAGTGCGGGCGGGAGTTCCTACAATGAGCAGTTCTTC
CDR3 protein: CASSAGGSSYNEQFF

D gene: -
J gene: TRBJ1-2
V gene: TRBV28
clone size: -
CDR3 DNA: TGTGCCGGCGCTTTGGACAGAAGATATGGCTACACCTTC
CDR3 protein: CAGALDRRYGYTF

D gene: -
J gene: TRBJ1-5
V gene: TRBV19
clone size: -
CDR3 DNA: TGTGCCAGTAGTATAAGACAGAATCAGCCCCAGCATTTT
CDR3 protein: CASSIRQNQPQHF

D gene: -
J gene: TRBJ2-7
V gene: TRBV27
clone size: -
CDR3 DNA: TGTGCCACCAGGTCTCTTTTTTGGGGACACGAGCAGTACTTC
CDR3 protein: CATRSLFWGHEQYF

D gene: TRBD1
J gene: TRBJ2-7
V gene: TRBV28
clone size: -
CDR3 DNA: TGTGCCAGCAGCGGGGGACAGGGCTACGAGCAGTACTTC
CDR3 protein: CASSGGQGYEQYF

D gene: TRBD2
J gene: TRBJ2-5
V gene: TRBV5-1
clone size: -
CDR3 DNA: TGCGCCAGCAGCTTCACGGCGGGAGTTATTGAGACCCAGTACTTC
CDR3 protein: CASSFTAGVIETQYF

D gene: TRBD1
J gene: TRBJ1-1
V gene: TRBV5-1
clone size: -
CDR3 DNA: TGCGCCAGCAGACCCGACAGGGGGCTGATGAACACTGAAGCTTTCTTT
CDR3 protein: CASRPDRGLMNTEAFF

D gene: TRBD2
J gene: TRBJ2-7
V gene: TRBV10-2
clone size: -
CDR3 DNA: TGCGCCAGCAGTGAGTCGACGTGGGCGGGAGTGCCCTACGAGCAGTACTTC
CDR3 protein: CASSESTWAGVPYEQYF

D gene: TRBD2
J gene: TRBJ2-7
V gene: TRBV27
clone size: -
CDR3 DNA: TGTGCCAGCAGACCTCGGACTAGCGGGAGGCGGGGGGACTACGAGCAGTACTTC
CDR3 protein: CASRPRTSGRRGDYEQYF

D gene: -
J gene: TRBJ2-3
V gene: TRBV7-2
clone size: -
CDR3 DNA: TGTGCCAGCAGCTTATGGGGGGTTTCCACAGATACGCAGTATTTT
CDR3 protein: CASSLWGVSTDTQYF

D gene: -
J gene: TRBJ2-1
V gene: TRBV19
clone size: -
CDR3 DNA: TGTGCCAGTACGAGCCTATTTTCCCTGTCGAATGAGCAGTTCTTC
CDR3 protein: CASTSLFSLSNEQFF

D gene: -
J gene: TRBJ2-7
V gene: TRBV23-1
clone size: -
CDR3 DNA: TGCGCCAGCAGGCGGGACAGCCCCTCCTACGAGCAGTACTTC
CDR3 protein: CASRRDSPSYEQYF

D gene: TRBD2
J gene: TRBJ2-1
V gene: TRBV6-4
clone size: -
CDR3 DNA: TGTGCCAGCAGTGACTCCCGGGCGGGAGGGAATGAGCAGTTCTTC
CDR3 protein: CASSDSRAGGNEQFF

D gene: -
J gene: TRBJ2-3
V gene: TRBV27
clone size: -
CDR3 DNA: TGTGCCAGCAGTTTGGGTAACAGACTCCACCTTCGTGGTACGCAGTATTTT
CDR3 protein: CASSLGNRLHLRGTQYF

D gene: TRBD1
J gene: TRBJ2-7
V gene: TRBV19
clone size: -
CDR3 DNA: TGTGCCAGTAGTATGATCGGGACAGGAGACTACGAGCAGTACTTC
CDR3 protein: CASSMIGTGDYEQYF

D gene: -
J gene: TRBJ2-3
V gene: TRBV5-6
clone size: -
CDR3 DNA: TGTGCCAGCAGCCCGGTCCTTGCAGATACGCAGTATTTT
CDR3 protein: CASSPVLADTQYF

D gene: -
J gene: TRBJ2-3
V gene: TRBV5-1
clone size: -
CDR3 DNA: TGCGCCAGCAGCTCGCCTTACCGGAGCACAGATACGCAGTATTTT
CDR3 protein: CASSSPYRSTDTQYF

D gene: TRBD1
J gene: TRBJ1-1
V gene: TRBV29-1
clone size: -
CDR3 DNA: TGCAGCGTTCGACAGGGCGCTGAAGCTTTCTTT
CDR3 protein: CSVRQGAEAFF

D gene: TRBD1
J gene: TRBJ2-3
V gene: TRBV6-5
clone size: -
CDR3 DNA: TGTGCCAGCAGTTTCCTCGGGACAGACACAGATACGCAGTATTTT
CDR3 protein: CASSFLGTDTDTQYF

D gene: TRBD1
J gene: TRBJ1-6
V gene: TRBV5-1
clone size: -
CDR3 DNA: TGCGCCAGCAGCGGGACAGGGGAGATCTCACCCCTCCACTTT
CDR3 protein: CASSGTGEISPLHF

D gene: -
J gene: TRBJ1-3
V gene: TRBV5-4
clone size: -
CDR3 DNA: TGTGCCAGCAGCTTGAAGGGGGGCTCTGGAAACACCATATATTTT
CDR3 protein: CASSLKGGSGNTIYF

D gene: -
J gene: TRBJ2-5
V gene: TRBV5-1
clone size: -
CDR3 DNA: TGCGCCAGCAGCTCCTCGACAGGGAGGTCGGGAGAGACCCAGTACTTC
CDR3 protein: CASSSSTGRSGETQYF

D gene: -
J gene: TRBJ2-5
V gene: TRBV11-2
clone size: -
CDR3 DNA: TGTGCCAGCAGCCTAGGGAGGACCCAGTACTTC
CDR3 protein: CASSLGRTQYF

D gene: TRBD1
J gene: TRBJ2-5
V gene: TRBV10-3
clone size: few
CDR3 DNA: TGTGCCATCAGTTCAGGGGGAGAACAAGAGACCCAGTACTTC
CDR3 protein: CAISSGGEQETQYF

D gene: -
J gene: TRBJ2-5
V gene: TRBV5-4
clone size: -
CDR3 DNA: TGTGCCAGCAGCTTGGTCGGCCAGGGGGGAGAGACCCAGTACTTC
CDR3 protein: CASSLVGQGGETQYF

D gene: -
J gene: TRBJ2-2
V gene: TRBV15
clone size: -
CDR3 DNA: TGTGCCACCAGCAGAGTGGGCAACCGTAAGGAGCTGTTTTTT
CDR3 protein: CATSRVGNRKELFF

D gene: -
J gene: TRBJ1-5
V gene: TRBV27
clone size: -
CDR3 DNA: TGTGCCAGCAGTTTCAGTTTCAATCAGCCCCAGCATTTT
CDR3 protein: CASSFSFNQPQHF

D gene: -
J gene: TRBJ2-7
V gene: TRBV11-2
clone size: -
CDR3 DNA: TGTGCCAGCAGCTTTGTGACAAACGAGCAGTACTTC
CDR3 protein: CASSFVTNEQYF

D gene: TRBD2
J gene: TRBJ2-1
V gene: TRBV7-9
clone size: -
CDR3 DNA: TGTGCCAGCAGCTTAGAGGCGGGAGGGTACAACAATGAGCAGTTCTTC
CDR3 protein: CASSLEAGGYNNEQFF

D gene: TRBD1
J gene: TRBJ2-7
V gene: TRBV7-9
clone size: medium-sized
CDR3 DNA: TGTGCCAGCAGCAGTACAGGGGGCTTCTACGAGCAGTACTTC
CDR3 protein: CASSSTGGFYEQYF

D gene: -
J gene: TRBJ1-4
V gene: TRBV27
clone size: -
CDR3 DNA: TGTGCCAGCAGTTTCTTTGGGTCAACTAATGAAAAACTGTTTTTT
CDR3 protein: CASSFFGSTNEKLFF

D gene: -
J gene: TRBJ2-7
V gene: TRBV28
clone size: -
CDR3 DNA: TGTGCCAGCAGTTGGCCAGCGGAGTCCTACGAGCAGTACTTC
CDR3 protein: CASSWPAESYEQYF

D gene: -
J gene: TRBJ2-1
V gene: TRBV19
clone size: -
CDR3 DNA: TGTGCCAGTAACCTCGGTAGGGGACTCACCTACAATGAGCAGTTCTTC
CDR3 protein: CASNLGRGLTYNEQFF

D gene: -
J gene: TRBJ1-4
V gene: TRBV18
clone size: -
CDR3 DNA: TGTGCCAGCTCACCACGGCCAACTAATGAAAAACTGTTTTTT
CDR3 protein: CASSPRPTNEKLFF

D gene: TRBD1
J gene: TRBJ1-1
V gene: TRBV7-9
clone size: -
CDR3 DNA: TGTGCCAGCAGGACGGGACAGGGAGTCACTGAAGCTTTCTTT
CDR3 protein: CASRTGQGVTEAFF

D gene: TRBD2
J gene: TRBJ2-3
V gene: TRBV7-3
clone size: -
CDR3 DNA: TGTGCCAGCAGCTTAGGCGCGGGAGACCCAGATACGCAGTATTTT
CDR3 protein: CASSLGAGDPDTQYF

D gene: -
J gene: TRBJ2-2
V gene: TRBV7-7
clone size: -
CDR3 DNA: TGTGCTAGCAGCGCCCGCATCGGGGAGCTGTTTTTT
CDR3 protein: CASSARIGELFF

D gene: -
J gene: TRBJ2-1
V gene: TRBV10-1
clone size: once
CDR3 DNA: TGCGCCAGCTCGAGGGACCGGGGGTTGGAGCAGTTCTTC
CDR3 protein: CASSRDRGLEQFF

D gene: -
J gene: TRBJ2-6
V gene: TRBV6-5
clone size: -
CDR3 DNA: TGTGCCAGCAGTTACTCGTCCCAGACTGGGGCCAACGTCCTGACTTTC
CDR3 protein: CASSYSSQTGANVLTF

D gene: -
J gene: TRBJ1-2
V gene: TRBV19
clone size: -
CDR3 DNA: TGTGCCAGTAGTCCCAAGCGGACAGCCCGAGACTATGGCTACACCTTC
CDR3 protein: CASSPKRTARDYGYTF

D gene: -
J gene: TRBJ2-3
V gene: TRBV7-3
clone size: few
CDR3 DNA: TGTGCCAGCAGCTTAACACGGGACACAGATACGCAGTATTTT
CDR3 protein: CASSLTRDTDTQYF

D gene: TRBD1
J gene: TRBJ1-1
V gene: TRBV2
clone size: -
CDR3 DNA: TGTGCCAGCAGTGCTCTGGCAGGGGGCCGGGGAGCTTTCTTT
CDR3 protein: CASSALAGGRGAFF

D gene: -
J gene: TRBJ1-2
V gene: TRBV19
clone size: -
CDR3 DNA: TGTGCCAGTAGTATAGATCCCGCTAACTATGGCTACACCTTC
CDR3 protein: CASSIDPANYGYTF

D gene: -
J gene: TRBJ2-4
V gene: TRBV19
clone size: -
CDR3 DNA: TGTGCCAGTAGTAAGGGGGGGTCAACCAAAAACATTCAGTACTTC
CDR3 protein: CASSKGGSTKNIQYF

D gene: -
J gene: TRBJ1-1
V gene: TRBV7-3
clone size: -
CDR3 DNA: TGTGCCGATCAGCTGAACACTGAAGCTTTCTTT
CDR3 protein: CADQLNTEAFF

D gene: TRBD1
J gene: TRBJ1-5
V gene: TRBV4-1
clone size: -
CDR3 DNA: TGCGCCAGCAGCCAGGCCGGGACAGGGAATCAGCCCCAGCATTTT
CDR3 protein: CASSQAGTGNQPQHF

D gene: -
J gene: TRBJ2-7
V gene: TRBV20-1
clone size: -
CDR3 DNA: TGCAGTGTTCCAGGGACATACGAGCAGTACTTC
CDR3 protein: CSVPGTYEQYF